This T cell receptor (beta chain) was captured in a study of graft-versus-host responses after intestinal transplantation. Processing was applied to graft tissue in order to liberate intraepithelial and lamina propria lymphocytes. Germline V gives CDR1 MNHNS, CDR2 SASEGT. CDR3 length: 16 amino acids. Sequencing used immunoSEQ multiplex PCR; TCRdb keeps in-frame clones, though not all of them. Found here are roughly 15,000 clones, 74% of them singletons; the top ten hold 5.5% to 7.5%. The material sequenced was ileum tissue, taken 16 days after intestinal transplant. This rearrangement joins TRBV6-1 to TRBJ2-5; D may be TRBD1 (6 bases). The J call may be faulty, since TRBJ2-7 better matches the DNA end. The sequence was obtained from a human patient who received an intestinal transplant, so some T cells may come from the graft donor. The CDR3, as DNA: TGTGCCAGCAGTGAACAGGGGCGACGGGTAACCTACGAGCAGTACTTC. It is translated as CASSEQGRRVTYEQYF.